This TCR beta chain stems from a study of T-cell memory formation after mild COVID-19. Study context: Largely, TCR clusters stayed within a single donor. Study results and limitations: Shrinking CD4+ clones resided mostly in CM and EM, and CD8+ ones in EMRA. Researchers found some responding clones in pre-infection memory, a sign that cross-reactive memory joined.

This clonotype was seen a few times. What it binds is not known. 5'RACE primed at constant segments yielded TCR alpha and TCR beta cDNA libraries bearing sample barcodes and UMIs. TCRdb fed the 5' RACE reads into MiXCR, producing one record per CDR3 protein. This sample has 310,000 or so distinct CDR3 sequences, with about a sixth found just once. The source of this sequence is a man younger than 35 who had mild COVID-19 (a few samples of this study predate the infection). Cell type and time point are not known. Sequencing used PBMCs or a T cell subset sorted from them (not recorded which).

The CDR3 coding sequence is TGTGCCAGCAGCATGACAGAAACCTACGAGCAGTACTTC. Translation gives CASSMTETYEQYF. The chain couples TRBV6-5 to TRBJ2-7; maybe TRBD1 (5 bases). Germline V lookup: CDR1 MNHEY, CDR2 SVGAGI. The CDR3 length is 13 residues. V gave up 6 bases and J gave up 2 bases, with 11 bases separating them.